Included here is one T cell receptor (beta chain) sequence, with context. In the authors' workflow: Amplification of reference gene primers was used by the study to estimate nucleated cell counts. The protocol was immunoSEQ multiplex PCR, while the TCRdb copy is restricted to in-frame clones and leaves out a portion. Clonal size and the V and J genes are those of that table, whereas D and trimming came from the DNA. The sample contains approximately 260,000 clones, approximately 89% of which appear only once. The CDR3 covers 15 residues. CDR1 is LGHDT and CDR2 is YNNKEL in the germline V gene (reference sequence). Trimming pared 2 bases from V and 9 bases from J, leaving 20 bases between. Individuals aged about 18 to 100 years were recruited from some 26 US areas. For recovered donors of Cohort 3, there were two negative PCRs, clearance, or symptom resolution. The sample comes from a study of blood T cell repertoires in COVID-19. Overall study context: From T cells, B-cell-depleted T cells, or PBMCs came the material, which was cDNA or gDNA.

The source is a woman aged 60-75 years who had recovered from COVID-19. Material for sequencing was PBMCs or T cells enriched from blood (not recorded which). V usage is TRBV3-1 (or the pseudogene TRBV3-2) and J usage is TRBJ2-7, with D perhaps matching TRBD1 (6 bases). The CDR3 nucleotides are TGTGCCAGCAGCCAATCCCCAGGGGACGGCCAAGGGCAGTACTTC. Encoded protein: CASSQSPGDGQGQYF.